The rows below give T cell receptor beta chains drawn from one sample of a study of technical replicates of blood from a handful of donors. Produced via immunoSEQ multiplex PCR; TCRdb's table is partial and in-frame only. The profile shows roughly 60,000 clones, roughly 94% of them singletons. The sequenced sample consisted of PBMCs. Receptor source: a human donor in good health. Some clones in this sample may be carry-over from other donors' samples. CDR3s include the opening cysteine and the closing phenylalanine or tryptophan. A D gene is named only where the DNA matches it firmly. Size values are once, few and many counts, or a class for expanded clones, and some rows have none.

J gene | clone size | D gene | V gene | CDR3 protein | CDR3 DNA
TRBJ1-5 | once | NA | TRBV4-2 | CASSQGFQYQPQHF | TGTGCCAGCAGCCAAGGTTTCCAGTATCAGCCCCAGCATTTT
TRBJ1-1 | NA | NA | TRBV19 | CASSISLGHREAFF | TGTGCCAGTAGTATTTCCCTGGGACACAGGGAAGCTTTCTTT
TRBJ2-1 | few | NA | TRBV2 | CASSGRGGGYNEQFF | TGTGCCAGCAGTGGGAGGGGGGGCGGTTACAATGAGCAGTTCTTC
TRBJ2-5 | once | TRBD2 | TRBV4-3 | CASSQDTAQRGGQETQYF | TGCGCCAGCAGCCAAGATACAGCCCAGCGGGGGGGCCAAGAGACCCAGTACTTC
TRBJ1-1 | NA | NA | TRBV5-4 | CASSLPGNTEAFF | TGTGCCAGCAGCTTGCCGGGGAACACTGAAGCTTTCTTT
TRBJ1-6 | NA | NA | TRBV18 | CASSASGGSPLHF | TGTGCCAGCTCAGCCTCGGGGGGTTCACCCCTCCACTTT
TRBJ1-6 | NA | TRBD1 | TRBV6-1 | CASSELGGRNSPLHF | TGTGCCAGCAGTGAACTAGGGGGCAGGAATTCACCCCTCCACTTT
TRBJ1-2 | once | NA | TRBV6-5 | CASRNTGIDGYTF | TGTGCCAGCAGGAACACAGGGATTGATGGCTACACCTTC
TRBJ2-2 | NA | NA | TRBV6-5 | CASSSLPLQFTGELFF | TGTGCCAGCAGTTCCCTCCCACTCCAATTCACCGGGGAGCTGTTTTTT
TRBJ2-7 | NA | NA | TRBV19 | CASNPGGYEQYF | TGTGCCAGTAACCCCGGGGGCTACGAGCAGTACTTC
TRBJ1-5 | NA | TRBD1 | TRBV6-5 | CASRRQGSNQPQHF | TGTGCCAGCAGACGACAGGGTAGCAATCAGCCCCAGCATTTT
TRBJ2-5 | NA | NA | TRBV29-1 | CSVSFGVSQETQYF | TGCAGCGTGTCCTTCGGGGTCTCTCAAGAGACCCAGTACTTC
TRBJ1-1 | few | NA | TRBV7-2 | CASITGTEAFF | TGTGCCAGCATCACAGGCACTGAAGCTTTCTTT
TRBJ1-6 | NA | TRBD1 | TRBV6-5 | CASARGGQGDSPLHF | TGTGCCAGCGCCAGGGGGGGACAGGGAGATTCACCCCTCCACTTT
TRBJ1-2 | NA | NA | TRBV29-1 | CSVVNTGANYGYTF | TGCAGCGTTGTTAATACGGGAGCTAACTATGGCTACACCTTC
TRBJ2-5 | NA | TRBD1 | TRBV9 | CASSTRQGIQETQYF | TGTGCCAGCAGCACAAGACAGGGGATCCAAGAGACCCAGTACTTC
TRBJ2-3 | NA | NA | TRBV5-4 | CASSLSGADTQYF | TGTGCCAGCAGCTTATCAGGGGCAGATACGCAGTATTTT
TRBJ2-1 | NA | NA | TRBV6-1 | CASSVTTIYYNEQFF | TGTGCCAGCAGTGTGACTACGATTTACTACAATGAGCAGTTCTTC
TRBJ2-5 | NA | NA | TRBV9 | CASSVGEGTQYF | TGTGCCAGCAGCGTGGGCGAGGGGACCCAGTACTTC
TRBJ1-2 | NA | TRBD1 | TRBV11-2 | CASSSTGFSYGYTF | TGTGCCAGCAGCTCGACAGGGTTTAGCTATGGCTACACCTTC
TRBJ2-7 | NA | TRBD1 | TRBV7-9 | CASTMTGVTHEQYF | TGTGCCAGCACTATGACAGGGGTTACCCACGAGCAGTACTTC
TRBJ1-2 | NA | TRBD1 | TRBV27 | CASSYTVQGSYGYTF | TGTGCCAGCAGTTACACCGTACAGGGGAGCTATGGCTACACCTTC
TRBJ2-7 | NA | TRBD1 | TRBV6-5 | CASSYSPRGSYEQYF | TGTGCCAGCAGTTACTCCCCCAGGGGGTCCTACGAGCAGTACTTC
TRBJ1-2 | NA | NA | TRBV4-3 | CASSPRQAGYGYTF | TGCGCCAGCAGCCCCCGGCAGGCGGGGTATGGCTACACCTTC
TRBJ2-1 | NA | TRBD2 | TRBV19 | CASSELAGDYNEQFF | TGTGCCAGTAGTGAGCTAGCGGGGGACTACAATGAGCAGTTCTTC
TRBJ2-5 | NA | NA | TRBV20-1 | CSASLETQYF | TGCAGTGCTAGTCTTGAGACCCAGTACTTC
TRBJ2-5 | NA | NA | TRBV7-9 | CASSAEELVRGTQYF | TGTGCCAGCAGCGCCGAGGAGCTAGTACGGGGGACCCAGTACTTC
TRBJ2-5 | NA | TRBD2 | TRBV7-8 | CASSLTRGLAEETQYF | TGTGCCAGCAGCTTAACTCGGGGACTAGCGGAAGAGACCCAGTACTTC
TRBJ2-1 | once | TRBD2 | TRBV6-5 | CASSMASGYNEQFF | TGTGCCAGCAGTATGGCTAGCGGGTACAATGAGCAGTTCTTC
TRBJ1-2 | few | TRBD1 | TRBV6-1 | CASSLLDRVGGYTF | TGTGCCAGCAGTTTACTAGACAGGGTTGGTGGCTACACCTTC
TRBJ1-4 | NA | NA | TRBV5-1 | CASSFGATNEKLFF | TGCGCCAGCAGCTTTGGAGCAACTAATGAAAAACTGTTTTTT
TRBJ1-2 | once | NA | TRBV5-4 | CASRSPNRASSGYTF | TGTGCCAGCAGATCACCGAACAGGGCATCTAGTGGCTACACCTTC
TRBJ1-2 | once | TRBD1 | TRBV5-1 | CASSLRGTNYGYTF | TGCGCCAGCAGCCTCAGGGGGACTAACTATGGCTACACCTTC
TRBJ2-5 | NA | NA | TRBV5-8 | CASSIDHRSGQETQYF | TGTGCCAGCAGCATTGACCACAGGTCCGGCCAAGAGACCCAGTACTTC
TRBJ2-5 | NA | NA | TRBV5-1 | CASSLTSKQETQYF | TGCGCCAGCAGCTTGACTAGCAAACAAGAGACCCAGTACTTC
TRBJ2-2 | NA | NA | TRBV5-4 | CASSLDSYTGELFF | TGTGCCAGCAGCTTGGACTCTTACACCGGGGAGCTGTTTTTT
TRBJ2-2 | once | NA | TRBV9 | CASQRQGGSGELFF | TGTGCCAGCCAAAGGCAGGGGGGATCCGGGGAGCTGTTTTTT
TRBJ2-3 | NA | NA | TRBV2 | CASSYREGGTDTQYF | TGTGCCAGCAGTTACAGGGAGGGGGGCACAGATACGCAGTATTTT
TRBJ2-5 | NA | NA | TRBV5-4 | CASSSTSVTQYF | TGTGCCAGCAGCAGTACCTCGGTGACCCAGTACTTC
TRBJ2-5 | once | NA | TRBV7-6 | CASSLEEGVTQYF | TGTGCCAGCAGCTTGGAGGAGGGAGTGACCCAGTACTTC
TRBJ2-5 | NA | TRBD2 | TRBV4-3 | CASSQDKGLAGKRTQYF | TGCGCCAGCAGCCAAGATAAGGGACTAGCGGGAAAACGGACCCAGTACTTC
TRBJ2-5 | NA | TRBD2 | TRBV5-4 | CASSLSTGGPLETQYF | TGTGCCAGCAGCTTGTCAACGGGGGGGCCGTTAGAGACCCAGTACTTC
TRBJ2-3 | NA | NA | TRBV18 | CASSVGLIDTQYF | TGTGCCAGCTCGGTGGGACTGATAGATACGCAGTATTTT
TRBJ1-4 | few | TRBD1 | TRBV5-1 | CASSTDRVEKLFF | TGCGCCAGCAGCACTGACAGGGTAGAAAAACTGTTTTTT
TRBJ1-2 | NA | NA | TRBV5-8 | CASTLRYDYGYTF | TGTGCCAGCACCCTACGGTACGACTATGGCTACACCTTC
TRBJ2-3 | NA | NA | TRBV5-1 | CASSPGLGSADTQYF | TGCGCCAGCAGCCCAGGCTTGGGTTCCGCAGATACGCAGTATTTT
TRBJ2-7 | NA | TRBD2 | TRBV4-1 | CASSQGDYGREGENEQYF | TGCGCCAGCAGCCAAGGGGATTACGGGCGGGAGGGCGAGAACGAGCAGTACTTC
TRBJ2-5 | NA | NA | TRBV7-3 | CASSLQGLQETQYF | TGTGCCAGCAGCCTACAGGGTCTTCAAGAGACCCAGTACTTC
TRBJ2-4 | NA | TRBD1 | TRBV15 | CATSRDLGQGTILENIQYF | TGTGCCACCAGCAGAGATCTGGGACAGGGGACCATCCTAGAAAACATTCAGTACTTC
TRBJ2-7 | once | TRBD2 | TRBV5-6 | CASTLGGGSSYEQYF | TGTGCCAGCACCCTTGGCGGGGGATCCTCCTACGAGCAGTACTTC
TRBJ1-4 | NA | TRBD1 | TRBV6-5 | CASSYAGQGEKLFF | TGTGCCAGCAGTTATGCCGGACAGGGGGAAAAACTGTTTTTT
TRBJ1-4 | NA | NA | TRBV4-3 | CASSQEPGRRVFF | TGCGCCAGCAGCCAAGAACCAGGGAGGAGGGTGTTTTTT
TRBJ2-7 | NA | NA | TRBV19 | CASGDWSSYEQYF | TGTGCCAGTGGGGACTGGAGCTCCTACGAGCAGTACTTC
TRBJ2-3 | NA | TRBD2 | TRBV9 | CASSGTSGRLSTDTQYF | TGTGCCAGCAGCGGGACTAGCGGGAGGCTTAGTACAGATACGCAGTATTTT
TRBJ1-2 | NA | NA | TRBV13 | CASSFRYRDHGYTF | TGTGCCAGCAGCTTCCGTTACAGGGACCATGGCTACACCTTC